The 3 T cell receptor beta chains given below trace back to one sample, sequenced in a study of blood T cell repertoires in COVID-19. Data came from immunoSEQ multiplex PCR; TCRdb stores just in-frame clones and leaves some out. This sample has about half a million clones, with roughly 89% found just once. Sequencing input: peripheral blood. Receptor source: a man aged 18 to 30 with COVID-19, enrolled during active disease.

The gene calls are TRBV9 and TRBJ1-1; 9 bases agree with TRBD1. The V gene's germline CDR1 is SGDLS and CDR2 YYNGEE. J was trimmed by 3 bases and V by 6 bases; bases with no gene match: 6. The CDR3 consists of 14 residues. CDR3 bases: TGTGCCAGCAAGGGTTGGGACAGGGACACTGAAGCTTTCTTT. Its translation: CASKGWDRDTEAFF.

As to this clone: Relative to the germline gene, one junction end is altered; a read error may explain this. The CDR3, as DNA: TGTGCCAGCAGCACAGGGACTAGCGGGAGGCCGGCGGTTGACTTC. Its translation is CASSTGTSGRPAVDF. This chain links TRBV5-4 with TRBJ2-7, with 15 bases aligning to TRBD2. This CDR3 has 15 residues. CDR1 SGHNT and CDR2 YYREEE come from the germline V gene (reference sequence).

The J gene is TRBJ2-7, the V gene TRBV21-1; the table's D call, TRBD2, has no DNA check behind it. TRBV21-1 is a pseudogene. CDR3 length: 15 amino acids. The CDR3 spells CASSKLAGDTYEQYF. The CDR3 DNA follows: TGTGCCAGCAGCAAGCTAGCGGGGGACACCTACGAGCAGTACTTC.